The rows below give T cell receptor beta chains drawn from one sample of a study of blood T cell repertoires in COVID-19. Repertoires were generated with immunoSEQ multiplex PCR, while TCRdb's copy carries only in-frame clones and drops some. The data hold about 300,000 clones, with approximately 93% observed a single time. The sequenced material came from peripheral blood. Receptors were obtained from a young woman with COVID-19, enrolled during active disease. CDR3s include the opening cysteine and the closing phenylalanine or tryptophan. The order of the fields is V gene, J gene, clone size, D gene, CDR3 protein, CDR3 DNA. D genes are given only for firm matches. Some rows mark clone size as missing; the rest say once, few, many or name a class of expanded clone.

v_gene: TRBV7-8; j_gene: TRBJ1-3; abundance: NA; d_gene: NA; CDR3aa: CASSFGVDRNTIYF; CDR3nt: TGTGCCAGCAGCTTCGGGGTGGACCGAAACACCATATATTTT
v_gene: TRBV18; j_gene: TRBJ1-5; abundance: NA; d_gene: TRBD1; CDR3aa: CASSPTGSSNQPQHF; CDR3nt: TGTGCCAGCTCACCGACAGGGAGTAGCAATCAGCCCCAGCATTTT
v_gene: TRBV6-1; j_gene: TRBJ1-2; abundance: NA; d_gene: NA; CDR3aa: CASSEARGIGGYTF; CDR3nt: TGTGCCAGCAGTGAAGCTCGGGGGATCGGCGGCTACACCTTC
v_gene: TRBV7-2; j_gene: TRBJ1-1; abundance: NA; d_gene: NA; CDR3aa: CASSHTGNAEAFF; CDR3nt: TGTGCCAGCAGCCATACAGGGAACGCTGAAGCTTTCTTT
v_gene: TRBV6-5; j_gene: TRBJ1-1; abundance: NA; d_gene: TRBD1; CDR3aa: CASRDRGKNTEAFF; CDR3nt: TGTGCCAGCAGGGACAGGGGGAAGAACACTGAAGCTTTCTTT
v_gene: TRBV5-1; j_gene: TRBJ1-1; abundance: once; d_gene: NA; CDR3aa: CASSLGREDTEAFF; CDR3nt: TGCGCCAGCAGCTTAGGCAGGGAGGACACTGAAGCTTTCTTT
v_gene: TRBV25-1; j_gene: TRBJ1-2; abundance: NA; d_gene: NA; CDR3aa: CASSEFEDLIYGYTF; CDR3nt: TGTGCCAGCAGTGAATTTGAGGACTTGATTTATGGCTACACCTTC
v_gene: TRBV10-3; j_gene: TRBJ2-2; abundance: NA; d_gene: NA; CDR3aa: CAISTQGGGVSGELFF; CDR3nt: TGTGCCATCAGTACCCAAGGGGGAGGGGTATCCGGGGAGCTGTTTTTT
v_gene: TRBV7-2; j_gene: TRBJ2-5; abundance: NA; d_gene: TRBD1; CDR3aa: CASSLGTGEGETQYF; CDR3nt: TGTGCCAGCAGCTTAGGGACAGGGGAAGGAGAGACCCAGTACTTC
v_gene: TRBV4-2; j_gene: TRBJ1-2; abundance: NA; d_gene: NA; CDR3aa: CASSDYAGYTF; CDR3nt: TGTGCCAGCAGTGACTACGCCGGCTACACCTTC
v_gene: TRBV3-1/TRBV3-2; j_gene: TRBJ1-1; abundance: once; d_gene: NA; CDR3aa: CASSLRGEAFF; CDR3nt: TGTGCCAGCAGCCTTCGCGGTGAAGCTTTCTTT
v_gene: TRBV3-1/TRBV3-2; j_gene: TRBJ2-7; abundance: once; d_gene: TRBD2; CDR3aa: CASSPITSGRGNEQYF; CDR3nt: TGTGCCAGCAGCCCTATTACTAGCGGGAGAGGGAACGAGCAGTACTTC
v_gene: TRBV6-1; j_gene: TRBJ2-4; abundance: NA; d_gene: TRBD1; CDR3aa: CASSEDRGQGKVAKNIQYF; CDR3nt: TGTGCCAGCAGTGAAGATCGAGGACAGGGAAAAGTAGCCAAAAACATTCAGTACTTC
v_gene: TRBV19; j_gene: TRBJ2-2; abundance: NA; d_gene: NA; CDR3aa: CASSIGGLAGELFF; CDR3nt: TGTGCCAGTAGTATCGGGGGATTGGCCGGGGAGCTGTTTTTT
v_gene: TRBV6-5; j_gene: TRBJ2-7; abundance: NA; d_gene: TRBD1; CDR3aa: CASSNLPGQGYEQYF; CDR3nt: TGTGCCAGCAGTAACCTCCCGGGACAGGGCTACGAGCAGTACTTC
v_gene: TRBV4-1; j_gene: TRBJ1-6; abundance: few; d_gene: NA; CDR3aa: CASSQDTLFESPLHF; CDR3nt: TGCGCCAGCAGCCAAGATACCCTATTTGAGTCACCCCTCCACTTT
v_gene: TRBV7-2; j_gene: TRBJ1-2; abundance: NA; d_gene: TRBD1; CDR3aa: CASSEQGTRGYTF; CDR3nt: TGTGCCAGCAGCGAACAGGGGACCCGGGGCTACACCTTC
v_gene: TRBV12-3/TRBV12-4; j_gene: TRBJ2-1; abundance: NA; d_gene: NA; CDR3aa: CASRLRTYEQFF; CDR3nt: TGTGCCAGCAGGCTTAGAACCTATGAGCAGTTCTTC
v_gene: TRBV4-1; j_gene: TRBJ1-2; abundance: NA; d_gene: NA; CDR3aa: CASSPRNPNYGYTF; CDR3nt: TGCGCCAGCAGCCCGAGGAACCCAAACTATGGCTACACCTTC
v_gene: TRBV27; j_gene: TRBJ2-5; abundance: NA; d_gene: NA; CDR3aa: CASSRQDKRETQYF; CDR3nt: TGTGCCAGCAGTCGACAGGACAAGAGGGAGACCCAGTACTTC
v_gene: TRBV5-1; j_gene: TRBJ1-2; abundance: NA; d_gene: TRBD1; CDR3aa: CASSFGTVSSNYGYTF; CDR3nt: TGCGCCAGCAGCTTCGGGACAGTCAGTTCTAACTATGGCTACACCTTC
v_gene: TRBV28; j_gene: TRBJ2-2; abundance: NA; d_gene: TRBD2; CDR3aa: CASSLAPGLAIIGELFF; CDR3nt: TGTGCCAGCAGTTTGGCTCCGGGACTAGCGATTATCGGGGAGCTGTTTTTT
v_gene: TRBV29-1; j_gene: TRBJ1-1; abundance: NA; d_gene: TRBD1; CDR3aa: CSVVGTALNTEAFF; CDR3nt: TGCAGCGTTGTCGGGACAGCCTTGAACACTGAAGCTTTCTTT
v_gene: TRBV6-4; j_gene: TRBJ2-5; abundance: NA; d_gene: TRBD2; CDR3aa: CASSDSLAGEETQYF; CDR3nt: TGTGCCAGCAGTGACTCACTAGCGGGAGAAGAGACCCAGTACTTC
v_gene: TRBV18; j_gene: TRBJ2-4; abundance: NA; d_gene: NA; CDR3aa: CASSPFQEAGIQYF; CDR3nt: TGTGCCAGCTCACCATTCCAGGAGGCGGGCATTCAGTACTTC
v_gene: TRBV10-2; j_gene: TRBJ2-1; abundance: NA; d_gene: TRBD2; CDR3aa: CASSAGLEALNEQFF; CDR3nt: TGCGCCAGCAGCGCGGGACTAGAAGCCCTGAATGAGCAGTTCTTC
v_gene: TRBV10-1; j_gene: TRBJ2-3; abundance: once; d_gene: NA; CDR3aa: CASSSGTSTDTQYF; CDR3nt: TGCGCCAGCAGTAGCGGAACTAGCACAGATACGCAGTATTTT
v_gene: TRBV5-1; j_gene: TRBJ2-1; abundance: NA; d_gene: TRBD2; CDR3aa: CASSFLAGVFTGYNEQFF; CDR3nt: TGCGCCAGCAGCTTCTTAGCGGGAGTTTTCACCGGCTACAATGAGCAGTTCTTC
v_gene: TRBV18; j_gene: TRBJ2-7; abundance: NA; d_gene: TRBD2; CDR3aa: CASSPRTSVDEQYF; CDR3nt: TGTGCCAGCTCACCTCGGACTAGCGTGGACGAGCAGTACTTC
v_gene: TRBV5-1; j_gene: TRBJ2-3; abundance: NA; d_gene: TRBD2; CDR3aa: CASSWSGTSADTQYF; CDR3nt: TGCGCCAGCAGCTGGTCCGGGACTAGCGCAGATACGCAGTATTTT
v_gene: TRBV10-2; j_gene: TRBJ1-6; abundance: NA; d_gene: NA; CDR3aa: CASSGSQSNSPLHF; CDR3nt: TGCGCCAGCAGTGGATCGCAGTCTAATTCACCCCTCCACTTT
v_gene: TRBV25-1; j_gene: TRBJ2-1; abundance: NA; d_gene: NA; CDR3aa: CASSEGANEQFF; CDR3nt: TGTGCCAGCAGTGAGGGGGCGAATGAGCAGTTCTTC
v_gene: TRBV5-6; j_gene: TRBJ2-1; abundance: NA; d_gene: TRBD1; CDR3aa: CASSLTGVHEQFF; CDR3nt: TGTGCCAGCAGCCTGACAGGGGTCCATGAGCAGTTCTTC
v_gene: TRBV28; j_gene: TRBJ2-7; abundance: NA; d_gene: NA; CDR3aa: CASSLSGESYEQYF; CDR3nt: TGTGCCAGCAGTTTGTCGGGGGAGTCCTACGAGCAGTACTTC
v_gene: TRBV28; j_gene: TRBJ2-5; abundance: NA; d_gene: NA; CDR3aa: CASSLGGEETQYF; CDR3nt: TGTGCCAGCAGTTTAGGGGGCGAAGAGACCCAGTACTTC
v_gene: TRBV2; j_gene: TRBJ1-6; abundance: NA; d_gene: TRBD1; CDR3aa: CASSDGGQGNNSPLHF; CDR3nt: TGTGCCAGCAGTGATGGGGGACAGGGAAATAATTCACCCCTCCACTTT
v_gene: TRBV6-1; j_gene: TRBJ2-5; abundance: NA; d_gene: NA; CDR3aa: CASSEILVSWETQYF; CDR3nt: TGTGCCAGCAGTGAAATTTTAGTGTCTTGGGAGACCCAGTACTTC
v_gene: TRBV11-3; j_gene: TRBJ2-7; abundance: NA; d_gene: NA; CDR3aa: CASSLDGSNEQYF; CDR3nt: TGTGCCAGCAGCTTAGATGGGAGCAACGAGCAGTACTTC
v_gene: TRBV7-6; j_gene: TRBJ2-7; abundance: NA; d_gene: NA; CDR3aa: CASSLGTGSTYEQYF; CDR3nt: TGTGCCAGCAGCTTAGGGACCGGGAGCACCTACGAGCAGTACTTC
v_gene: TRBV3-1/TRBV3-2; j_gene: TRBJ2-1; abundance: few; d_gene: NA; CDR3aa: CASSQAWSPEQFF; CDR3nt: TGTGCCAGCAGCCAAGCCTGGAGTCCTGAGCAGTTCTTC
v_gene: TRBV7-3; j_gene: TRBJ1-2; abundance: NA; d_gene: NA; CDR3aa: CASSLVRQENIGYGYTF; CDR3nt: TGTGCCAGCAGCTTAGTACGTCAGGAAAATATAGGTTATGGCTACACCTTC
v_gene: TRBV27; j_gene: TRBJ2-7; abundance: few; d_gene: TRBD1; CDR3aa: CASAGTGRNEQYF; CDR3nt: TGTGCCAGTGCAGGGACAGGGCGCAACGAGCAGTACTTC
v_gene: TRBV2; j_gene: TRBJ2-3; abundance: NA; d_gene: NA; CDR3aa: CASSVLTGPTDTQYF; CDR3nt: TGTGCCAGCTCCGTCTTGACAGGCCCCACAGATACGCAGTATTTT
v_gene: TRBV29-1; j_gene: TRBJ2-1; abundance: once; d_gene: NA; CDR3aa: CSVEVRATGYYNEQFF; CDR3nt: TGCAGCGTTGAAGTCCGGGCCACGGGATACTACAATGAGCAGTTCTTC
v_gene: TRBV29-1; j_gene: TRBJ2-2; abundance: NA; d_gene: TRBD2; CDR3aa: CSVATSGNTGELFF; CDR3nt: TGCAGCGTTGCGACTAGCGGGAACACCGGGGAGCTGTTTTTT
v_gene: TRBV12-3/TRBV12-4; j_gene: TRBJ1-1; abundance: NA; d_gene: NA; CDR3aa: CASSDGGITEAFF; CDR3nt: TGTGCCAGCAGTGATGGGGGGATAACTGAAGCTTTCTTT
v_gene: TRBV28; j_gene: TRBJ2-1; abundance: NA; d_gene: NA; CDR3aa: CASSPPDIYNEQFF; CDR3nt: TGTGCCAGCAGTCCACCGGACATCTACAATGAGCAGTTCTTC
v_gene: TRBV5-1; j_gene: TRBJ2-2; abundance: NA; d_gene: NA; CDR3aa: CASSLGRQSRELFF; CDR3nt: TGCGCCAGCAGCTTGGGTCGACAGTCCCGGGAGCTGTTTTTT
v_gene: TRBV19; j_gene: TRBJ2-7; abundance: NA; d_gene: TRBD2; CDR3aa: CASSMRTSGRFYEQYF; CDR3nt: TGTGCCAGTAGTATGAGGACTAGCGGGAGGTTCTACGAGCAGTACTTC
v_gene: TRBV9; j_gene: TRBJ2-2; abundance: once; d_gene: NA; CDR3aa: CASSSRGTLAGELFF; CDR3nt: TGTGCCAGCAGCTCGAGGGGGACATTGGCCGGGGAGCTGTTTTTT
v_gene: TRBV28; j_gene: TRBJ2-2; abundance: NA; d_gene: NA; CDR3aa: CASIMDPGGSATGELFF; CDR3nt: TGTGCCAGCATCATGGACCCTGGGGGGAGTGCCACCGGGGAGCTGTTTTTT
v_gene: TRBV19; j_gene: TRBJ1-1; abundance: NA; d_gene: NA; CDR3aa: CASSIASNTEAFF; CDR3nt: TGTGCCAGTAGTATAGCCTCGAACACTGAAGCTTTCTTT
v_gene: TRBV28; j_gene: TRBJ1-5; abundance: NA; d_gene: NA; CDR3aa: CASSPSGGAEQPQHF; CDR3nt: TGTGCCAGCAGTCCCTCCGGGGGGGCCGAACAGCCCCAGCATTTT
v_gene: TRBV28; j_gene: TRBJ1-2; abundance: NA; d_gene: TRBD1; CDR3aa: CASSLGPGQRANYGYTF; CDR3nt: TGTGCCAGCAGTTTGGGGCCGGGACAGAGAGCTAACTATGGCTACACCTTC